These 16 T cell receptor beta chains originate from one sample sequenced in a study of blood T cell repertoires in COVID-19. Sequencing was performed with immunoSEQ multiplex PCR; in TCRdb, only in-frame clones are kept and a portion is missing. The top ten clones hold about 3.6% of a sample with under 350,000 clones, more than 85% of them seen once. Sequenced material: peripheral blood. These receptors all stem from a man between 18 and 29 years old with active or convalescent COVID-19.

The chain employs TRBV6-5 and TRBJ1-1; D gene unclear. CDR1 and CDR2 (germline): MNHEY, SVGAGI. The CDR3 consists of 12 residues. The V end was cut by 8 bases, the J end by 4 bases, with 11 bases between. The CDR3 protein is CASFSRFTEAFF. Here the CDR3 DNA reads TGTGCCAGCTTTTCCCGTTTCACTGAAGCTTTCTTT.

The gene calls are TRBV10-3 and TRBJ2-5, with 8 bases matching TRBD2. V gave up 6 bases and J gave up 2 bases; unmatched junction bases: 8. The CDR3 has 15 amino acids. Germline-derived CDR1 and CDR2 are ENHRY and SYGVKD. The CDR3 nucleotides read TGTGCCATCAGCGATCCCCTAGCGGGTCAAGAGACCCAGTACTTC. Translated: CAISDPLAGQETQYF.

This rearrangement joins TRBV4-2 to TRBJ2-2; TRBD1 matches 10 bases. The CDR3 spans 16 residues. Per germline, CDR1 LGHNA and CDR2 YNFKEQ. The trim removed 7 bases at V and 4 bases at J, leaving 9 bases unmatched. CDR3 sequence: CASTTRDRGVTGELFF. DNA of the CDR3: TGTGCCAGCACTACCCGGGACAGGGGCGTCACCGGGGAGCTGTTTTTT.

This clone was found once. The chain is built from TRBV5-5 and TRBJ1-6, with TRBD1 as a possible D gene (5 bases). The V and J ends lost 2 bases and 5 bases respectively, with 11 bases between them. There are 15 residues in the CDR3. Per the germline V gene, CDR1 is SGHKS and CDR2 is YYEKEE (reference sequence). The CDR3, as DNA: TGTGCCAGCAGCTTCCAAGGAGGGGATAATTCACCCCTCCACTTT. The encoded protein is CASSFQGGDNSPLHF. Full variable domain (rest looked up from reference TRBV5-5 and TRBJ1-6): DAGVTQSPTHLIKTRGQQVTLRCSPISGHKSVSWYQQVLGQGPQFIFQYYEKEERGRGNFPDRFSARQFPNYSSELNVNALLLGDSALYLCASSFQGGDNSPLHFGNGTRLTVT.

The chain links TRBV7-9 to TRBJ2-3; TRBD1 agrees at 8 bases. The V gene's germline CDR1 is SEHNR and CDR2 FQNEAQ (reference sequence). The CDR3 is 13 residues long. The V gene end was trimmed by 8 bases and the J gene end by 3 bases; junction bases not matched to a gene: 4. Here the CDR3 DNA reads TGTGCCAGCGCAGGGGGCTCAACAGATACGCAGTATTTT. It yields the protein CASAGGSTDTQYF.

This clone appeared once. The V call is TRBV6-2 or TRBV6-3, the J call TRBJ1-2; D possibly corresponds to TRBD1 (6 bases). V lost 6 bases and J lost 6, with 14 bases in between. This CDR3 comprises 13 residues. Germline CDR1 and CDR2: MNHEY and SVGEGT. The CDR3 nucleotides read TGTGCCAGCAGCTTCAGACAGGAACATGGCTACACCTTC. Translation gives CASSFRQEHGYTF.

Here the CDR3 reads CASSLEEQETQYF. CDR3 sequence (DNA): TGTGCCAGCAGCTTGGAAGAGCAAGAGACCCAGTACTTC. The chain is built from TRBV5-6 and TRBJ2-5, with D unclear. The CDR3 extends over 13 amino acids. V gave up 0 bases and J gave up 2 bases, with 5 bases separating them. Per the germline V gene, CDR1 is SGHDT and CDR2 is YYEEEE. Full variable domain (rest looked up from reference TRBV5-6 and TRBJ2-5): DAGVTQSPTHLIKTRGQQVTLRCSPKSGHDTVSWYQQALGQGPQFIFQYYEEEERQRGNFPDRFSGHQFPNYSSELNVNALLLGDSALYLCASSLEEQETQYFGPGTRLLVL.

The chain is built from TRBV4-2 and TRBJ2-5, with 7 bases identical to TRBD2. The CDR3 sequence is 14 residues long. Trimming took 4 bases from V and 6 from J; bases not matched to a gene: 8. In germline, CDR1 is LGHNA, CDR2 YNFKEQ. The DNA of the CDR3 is TGTGCCAGCAGCCCTCTAGCGGCGGGGAAGACCCAGTACTTC. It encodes CASSPLAAGKTQYF.

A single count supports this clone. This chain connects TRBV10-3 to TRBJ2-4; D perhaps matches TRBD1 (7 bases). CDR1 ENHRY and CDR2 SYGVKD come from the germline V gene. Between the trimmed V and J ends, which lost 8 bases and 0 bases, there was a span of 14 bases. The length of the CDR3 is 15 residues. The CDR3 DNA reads TGTGCCATCGCGGGACAGCCGGGAGCCAAAAACATTCAGTACTTC. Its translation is CAIAGQPGAKNIQYF.

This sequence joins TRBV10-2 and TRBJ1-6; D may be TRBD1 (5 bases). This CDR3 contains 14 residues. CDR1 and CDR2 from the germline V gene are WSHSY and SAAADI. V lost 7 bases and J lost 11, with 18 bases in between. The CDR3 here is CASKTQGSGTPLHF. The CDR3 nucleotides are TGCGCCAGCAAAACTCAGGGTAGTGGAACACCCCTCCACTTT.

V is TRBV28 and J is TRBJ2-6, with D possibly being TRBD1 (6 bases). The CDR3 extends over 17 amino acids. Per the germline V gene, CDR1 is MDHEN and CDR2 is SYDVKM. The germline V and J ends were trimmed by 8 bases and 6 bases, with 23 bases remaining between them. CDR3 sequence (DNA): TGTGCCAGCTCTTCTGGACAGCCTCTAATAGAGGCCAACGTCCTGACTTTC. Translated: CASSSGQPLIEANVLTF.

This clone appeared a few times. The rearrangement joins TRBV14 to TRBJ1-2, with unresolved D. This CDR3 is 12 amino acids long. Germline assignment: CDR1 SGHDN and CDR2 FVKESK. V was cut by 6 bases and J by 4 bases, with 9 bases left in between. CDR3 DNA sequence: TGTGCCAGCAGTTACAACAGCTATGGCTACACCTTC. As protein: CASSYNSYGYTF.

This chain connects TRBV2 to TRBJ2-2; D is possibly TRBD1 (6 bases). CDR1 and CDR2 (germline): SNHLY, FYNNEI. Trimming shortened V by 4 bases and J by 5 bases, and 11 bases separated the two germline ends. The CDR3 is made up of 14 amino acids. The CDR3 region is CASSGTDQTGELFF. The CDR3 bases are TGTGCCAGCAGTGGGACAGACCAAACCGGGGAGCTGTTTTTT.

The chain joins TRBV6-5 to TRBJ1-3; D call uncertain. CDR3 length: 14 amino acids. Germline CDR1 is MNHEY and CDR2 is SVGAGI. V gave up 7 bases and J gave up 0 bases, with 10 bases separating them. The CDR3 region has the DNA TGTGCCAGCAAGGCAGGCCACTCTGGAAACACCATATATTTT. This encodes CASKAGHSGNTIYF.

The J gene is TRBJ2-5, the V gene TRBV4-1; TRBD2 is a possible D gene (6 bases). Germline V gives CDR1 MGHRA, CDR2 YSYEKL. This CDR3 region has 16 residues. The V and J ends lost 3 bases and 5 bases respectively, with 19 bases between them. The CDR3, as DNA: TGCGCCAGCAGCCACAGAGGAGGGACCGCCGGGGAGACCCAGTACTTC. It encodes CASSHRGGTAGETQYF.

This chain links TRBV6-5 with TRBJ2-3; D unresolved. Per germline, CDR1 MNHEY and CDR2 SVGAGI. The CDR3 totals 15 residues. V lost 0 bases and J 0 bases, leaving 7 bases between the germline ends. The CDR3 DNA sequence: TGTGCCAGCAGTTACTCTTATTCTAGCACAGATACGCAGTATTTT. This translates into CASSYSYSSTDTQYF.